This T cell receptor (beta chain) was captured by sequencing in a study of glioma-infiltrating T cells after dendritic cell vaccination. Time point defined: after dendritic cell vaccination, including at tumor progression/relapse. Measured with immunoSEQ multiplex PCR; TCRdb has only the in-frame clones, and not every one. This table holds approximately 46,000 clones, roughly 90% found once. Trimming removed 5 bases from V and 9 bases from J; junction bases left unmatched: 21. CDR1 SGHVS and CDR2 FNYEAQ come from the germline V gene. The CDR3 has 18 residues. The TCR sequence derives from a human donor with glioblastoma. The rearrangement joins TRBV7-6 to TRBJ2-7, with 11 nucleotides matching TRBD2. The sequencing used blood, collected after dendritic cell vaccination. CDR3 in DNA: TGTGCCAGCAGCGCAGGGGGCTGGCTAGCGGGAGGAACGGGAGGGCAGTACTTC. Translation gives CASSAGGWLAGGTGGQYF. The variable domain in full, completed from reference TRBV7-6 and TRBJ2-7, reads GAGVSQSPRYKVTKRGQDVALRCDPISGHVSLYWYRQALGQGPEFLTYFNYEAQQDKSGLPNDRFSAERPEGSISTLTIQRTEQRDSAMYRCASSAGGWLAGGTGGQYFGPGTRLTVT.